The 20 T cell receptor beta chains below come from one sample, sequenced in a study of neurological immune-mediated disorders. TCRdb re-called the 5' RACE reads with MiXCR, one entry per CDR3 protein. The repertoire consists of more than 75,000 distinct CDR3 sequences, with 3.5% occurring once and the leading ten covering roughly 2.9%. The material sequenced was PBMCs. Receptors originate from a woman aged 45-59 years with multiple sclerosis.

V is TRBV5-1 and J is TRBJ2-1; D is possibly TRBD2 (6 bases). This CDR3 is built from 13 residues. Germline V gene sequence: CDR1 SGHRS, CDR2 YFSETQ. V was pared by 3 bases and J by 9 bases, with 13 bases between. CDR3 sequence: CASSSGEDSEQFF. In DNA, the CDR3 is TGCGCCAGCAGCTCGGGGGAAGATAGTGAGCAGTTCTTC. Filled out from reference TRBV5-1 and TRBJ2-1, the complete variable domain reads KAGVTQTPRYLIKTRGQQVTLSCSPISGHRSVSWYQQTPGQGLQFLFEYFSETQRNKGNFPGRFSGRQFSNSRSEMNVSTLELGDSALYLCASSSGEDSEQFFGPGTRLTVL.

This clonotype was detected ten times or more. V gene TRBV10-3 combines with J gene TRBJ2-2; TRBD2 might be the D (5 bases). CDR1 and CDR2 (germline): ENHRY, SYGVKD. With 10 bases removed from V and 5 bases from J, the gap between germline ends came to 11 bases. The CDR3 spans 12 residues. CDR3 sequence (DNA): TGTGCCACCGAGGGCCGAACCGGGGAGCTGTTTTTT. It codes for CATEGRTGELFF.

This clonotype was seen repeatedly, ten times or more. The rearrangement links TRBV7-2 to TRBJ1-1, with a tentative D call TRBD1 (5 bases). This CDR3 has 16 residues. Between the trimmed V and J ends, which lost 1 base and 7 bases, there was a span of 19 bases. Germline V gene sequence: CDR1 SGHTA, CDR2 FQGNSA. The CDR3 DNA follows: TGTGCCAGCAGCTTAGGAATGGGGCAACCGAGTTTTGAAGCTTTCTTT. Residues: CASSLGMGQPSFEAFF.

This clonotype was seen many times. The chain employs TRBV6-5 and TRBJ2-5; a weak D match, TRBD2 (5 bases). CDR1 and CDR2 from the germline V gene are MNHEY and SVGAGI. V was pared by 6 bases and J by 7 bases, with 12 bases between. The CDR3 totals 12 residues. CDR3 sequence: CASSRLGGTQYF. The CDR3 DNA reads TGTGCCAGCAGCCGACTCGGAGGGACCCAGTACTTC.

This clonotype was observed many times. The J gene is TRBJ2-6, the V gene TRBV6-5; D is tentatively TRBD1 or TRBD2 (6 bases each). Deletions cut 5 bases from V and 4 bases from J, with 12 bases between. This CDR3 has 15 residues. Per the germline V gene, CDR1 is MNHEY and CDR2 is SVGAGI. The CDR3 is CASSTGALGANVLTF. The DNA of the CDR3 is TGTGCCAGCAGTACGGGGGCGCTCGGGGCCAACGTCCTGACTTTC.

This clonotype was recorded many times. This sequence joins TRBV7-2 and TRBJ1-1, with TRBD1 matching over 10 bases. CDR1 is SGHTA, CDR2 FQGNSA, per germline. This CDR3 is 18 amino acids long. J gave up 5 bases and V 1 base, and 13 bases lay outside the gene matches. DNA for the CDR3: TGTGCCAGCAGCTTAGGGCCCTGGACAGGGGGGATGAGTACTGAAGCTTTCTTT. This encodes CASSLGPWTGGMSTEAFF.

In this sample, this clonotype turned up many times. The chain carries TRBV5-8 and TRBJ2-3; D may be TRBD2 (6 bases). The CDR3 totals 14 residues. Germline V CDR1 and CDR2: SGHTS, YDEGEE. With 2 bases removed from V and 2 bases from J, the gap between germline ends came to 9 bases. Written as DNA, the CDR3 is TGTGCCAGCAGCTTATGGGGGGTCACAGATACGCAGTATTTT. Translation gives CASSLWGVTDTQYF. Using reference TRBV5-8 and TRBJ2-3 for the parts outside the CDR3, the full variable domain is EAGVTQSPTHLIKTRGQQATLRCSPISGHTSVYWYQQALGLGLQFLLWYDEGEERNRGNFPPRFSGRQFPNYSSELNVNALELEDSALYLCASSLWGVTDTQYFGPGTRLTVL.

This clonotype was seen at least ten times. The chain combines TRBV18 with TRBJ1-2; D remains unclear. The V and J ends lost 8 bases and 3 bases respectively, with 13 bases between them. CDR1 KGHSH and CDR2 LQKENI come from the germline V gene. The CDR3 length is 13 residues. CDR3: CASNQGAHYGYTF. CDR3 sequence (DNA): TGTGCCAGCAACCAAGGCGCACACTATGGCTACACCTTC.

The chain carries TRBV4-2 and TRBJ1-1; tentative D call: TRBD1 (5 bases). Per the germline V gene, CDR1 is LGHNA and CDR2 is YNFKEQ. V was trimmed by 0 bases and J by 11 bases, leaving 16 bases between them. The CDR3 loop spans 14 amino acids. In DNA, the CDR3 is TGTGCCAGCAGCCAAGATGGGGGTTGGGTGGCGGCTTTCTTT. The encoded protein is CASSQDGGWVAAFF.

In regard to this clonotype: This could be a read error, since a much larger clone is one nucleotide away. The chain is built from TRBV7-2 and TRBJ2-7, with 7 positions matching TRBD2. The CDR3 consists of 13 residues. The germline V gene has CDR1 SGHTA and CDR2 FQGNSA. J was trimmed by 7 bases and V by 5 bases; bases with no gene match: 8. The CDR3 DNA reads TGTGCCAGCAGCCCCCGACTAGCTAAAGAGCAGTACTTC. Translating it yields CASSPRLAKEQYF.

This clonotype was observed many times. This chain uses TRBV4-3 with TRBJ2-5; D is unclear. Per germline, CDR1 LGHNA and CDR2 YSLEER. The V gene lost 4 bases and the J gene lost 5 bases, with 11 bases spanning the gap. The length of the CDR3 is 13 residues. The CDR3 is CASSPSSMETQYF. The CDR3 DNA sequence: TGCGCCAGCAGCCCCTCAAGCATGGAGACCCAGTACTTC.

This clonotype was counted ten times or more. The V call is TRBV27, the J call TRBJ2-7, with no clear D. Germline V gene lookup returns CDR1 MNHEY and CDR2 SMNVEV (reference sequence). Trimming cost V 0 bases and J 3 bases, with 3 bases left between them. This CDR3 contains 12 residues. In DNA form, the CDR3 reads TGTGCCAGCAGTTTATCGGGCTACGAGCAGTACTTC. Amino acid sequence: CASSLSGYEQYF.

This clonotype was seen at least ten times. The chain carries TRBV11-2 and TRBJ1-2, with TRBD1 identical over 8 bases. The junction had 4 bases not matched to a gene; V was cut back by 0 bases and J by 4 bases. The CDR3 extends over 15 amino acids. From germline, CDR1 is SGHAT and CDR2 FQNNGV. CDR3 region: CASSLESTGGYGYTF. CDR3 nucleotides: TGTGCCAGCAGCTTAGAGTCCACAGGGGGCTATGGCTACACCTTC.

This clonotype was detected many times. This chain links TRBV5-1 with TRBJ2-1, with D possibly being TRBD1 (7 bases). V was clipped by 1 base and J by 8 bases, with 22 bases between them. The V gene's germline CDR1 is SGHRS and CDR2 YFSETQ. The CDR3 runs to 17 residues. CDR3 in amino acids: CASSLSGGPTYHDEQFF. The CDR3 DNA sequence: TGCGCCAGCAGCTTGTCAGGGGGGCCTACCTACCACGATGAGCAGTTCTTC.

This clonotype came up many times. The genes are TRBV2 and TRBJ1-4; 10 positions match TRBD1. The CDR3 sequence is 16 residues long. The germline V gene has CDR1 SNHLY and CDR2 FYNNEI. Losses at the gene ends were 6 bases for V and 1 base for J; bases not matched to a gene: 5. DNA for the CDR3: TGTGCCAGCAGCAGGGACAGGGGCGGAACTAATGAAAAACTGTTTTTT. This sequence encodes CASSRDRGGTNEKLFF.

This clonotype was detected many times. CDR3 coding DNA: TGTGCCATCAGTGAGGCCAGCGGGGCCATCTATTTT. This sequence encodes CAISEASGAIYF. This sequence joins TRBV10-3 and TRBJ2-3, with TRBD2 matching 7 bases. V was pared by 2 bases and J by 15 bases, with 8 bases of the junction left unmatched. Germline loops: CDR1 ENHRY, CDR2 SYGVKD. The CDR3 spans 12 residues.

This clonotype appeared many times. The chain employs TRBV10-3 and TRBJ2-3; 13 bases line up with TRBD2. The CDR3 runs to 15 residues. CDR1 is ENHRY, CDR2 SYGVKD, per germline. V was pared by 3 bases and J by 7 bases, with 4 bases of the junction left unmatched. CDR3 in amino acids: CAISELAGGRYTQYF. The DNA of the CDR3 is TGTGCCATCAGTGAACTAGCGGGGGGGCGGTATACGCAGTATTTT.

In its sample, this clonotype was seen many times. The rearrangement uses TRBV12-3 or TRBV12-4 and TRBJ2-2; the D gene is possibly TRBD2 (6 bases). The CDR3 totals 14 residues. Trimming removed 4 bases from V and 7 bases from J, with 13 bases in between. The DNA of the CDR3 is TGTGCCAGCAGTTCTGCGGGGTCGGTCGGGGAGCTGTTTTTT. Its protein product is CASSSAGSVGELFF.

This clonotype was observed at least ten times. CDR3 sequence: CASSRTGGWREQYF. CDR3 bases: TGCGCCAGCAGCCGGACAGGGGGCTGGCGCGAGCAGTACTTC. The chain carries TRBV5-1 and TRBJ2-7, with TRBD1 matching 11 bases. Germline V CDR1 and CDR2: SGHRS, YFSETQ. The CDR3 runs 14 residues. Losses at the gene ends were 4 bases for V and 6 bases for J; bases not matched to a gene: 6. Variable domain in full (rest from reference TRBV5-1 and TRBJ2-7): KAGVTQTPRYLIKTRGQQVTLSCSPISGHRSVSWYQQTPGQGLQFLFEYFSETQRNKGNFPGRFSGRQFSNSRSEMNVSTLELGDSALYLCASSRTGGWREQYFGPGTRLTVT.

This clonotype was counted at least ten times. This rearrangement joins TRBV20-1 to TRBJ1-6; D gene uncertain. V shed 5 bases and J shed 5 bases, with 10 bases lying between them. CDR1 is DFQATT, CDR2 SNEGSKA, per germline (reference sequence). CDR3 length equals 13 residues. The CDR3 protein is CSAGESDNSPLHF. In DNA, the CDR3 is TGCAGTGCTGGGGAATCCGATAATTCACCCCTCCACTTT.